This T cell receptor (beta chain) was retrieved from a study of a mutant IDH1 vaccine in newly diagnosed glioma (dated by TCRdb to about 2021). Regarding the complete study: Patients received eight vaccinations in weeks 1, 3, 5, 7, 11, 15, 19 and 23, corresponding to visits V03 through V10. Vaccination began 4-6 weeks after radiotherapy alone, or alongside temozolomide cycles in the chemotherapy-containing groups. Of the roughly 31 treated patients, about 60% were male and 37.5% were female, and the mean age was 40.4 years. Before enrollment, patients had received standard therapy of radiotherapy alone, temozolomide alone, or radiochemotherapy with temozolomide; most received the combination. Peripheral blood was drawn at six visits: V03 (baseline), V05, V07, V10, V12 and V13. Longitudinal TCRB deep sequencing was done for about two dozen treated patients, wherever samples were available for exploratory analyses. Points the paper makes about the study in general: PBMC samples for TCRB deep sequencing were selected based on availability. Changes in the top peripheral T cell clonotypes picked up by TCRB sequencing did not appear to be linked to pseudoprogression. The authors stated that sample limitations prevented analyses of patient blood samples from being reproduced. Immune responses induced by the vaccine were seen in approximately 93% of patients across multiple MHC alleles.

The germline V gene encodes CDR1 LGHNA and CDR2 YNFKEQ. Spanning cysteine to phenylalanine, the CDR3 consists of 14 amino acids. Only the CDR3 DNA stays, 42 bases, in frame from base 1. The V end loses 1 base and the J end loses 9 bases, and a stretch of 13 bases separates them. The sample's time point label, in plain terms: week 23, last vaccination. Every vaccine dose consisted of 300 ug of a 20-mer mutant IDH1 peptide in Montanide, administered subcutaneously together with topical imiquimod. Newly diagnosed WHO grade 3 or 4 IDH1-mutant astrocytomas showing loss of nuclear ATRX were present in the donors. The samples were drawn from NOA16, a multicentre, single-arm, open-label phase I trial in Germany that tested a mutant IDH1 peptide vaccine in humans for the first time. Genomic DNA for TCRB sequencing was extracted from EDTA blood using the DNeasy Blood and Tissue Kit. With respect to this clone: No cognate antigen has been identified for it. The record has no base qualities; no much larger clone is one base away.

Library preparation used the immunoSEQ multiplex PCR assay. Rearranged TCR beta chain sequences were amplified using the hsTCRB Kit according to the manufacturer's protocol. TCRB libraries were sequenced on an Illumina MiSeq. On the study's bioinformatics: The kit vendor's proprietary platform handled demultiplexing, trimming and gene mapping. Entries here come from immuneACCESS through TCRdb and include only in-frame sequences with V and J called. Some clones fail to appear in such tables; in the studies checked, an unresolved V gene covers under half of the shortfall, and the cause of the remainder is unknown. The D gene and trimming were derived from the DNA, and the V and J assignments and clone size from that table. This sample lists approximately 11,000 clones; around 88% were detected once. 5.2% of the sample is held by the ten biggest clonotypes.

This material consisted of PBMCs, taken from a glioma patient whose treatment included an IDH1 peptide vaccine. The V gene is TRBV4-2 and the J gene is TRBJ2-1; confidence is insufficient to name the D gene. This TCR was sampled from a woman aged 40 to 50 with glioma. Some clones in this sample may be carry-over from other donors' samples. The CDR3 protein: CASSQGSGLSEQFF. The DNA sequence is as follows: TGTGCCAGCAGCCAAGGATCCGGGTTGAGTGAGCAGTTCTTC.